Listed below are T cell receptor beta chains from one sample, sequenced in a study of T cell clones after liver transplantation. Sequencing used immunoSEQ multiplex PCR; TCRdb keeps in-frame clones, though not all of them. The data contain about 58,000 clones, 70% of them singletons. Sequencing was performed on CD4+ T cells from blood, taken at the approximately 15-month timepoint. These receptors were taken from a human patient who received a liver transplant. Some T cells may have come from the graft donor. Each CDR3 is given with its conserved first and last residue. A D gene is named only where the DNA matches it firmly. Some rows have no size entry. The others give once, few or many, or a class for an expanded clone.

j_call v_call d_call clone_size cdr3_aa cdr3_nt
TRBJ2-1 TRBV28 TRBD1 few CASSLGTGQFF TGTGCCAGCAGTCTCGGGACAGGGCAGTTCTTC
TRBJ2-7 TRBV7-2 TRBD1 NA CASSKRQGPLYEQYF TGTGCCAGCAGCAAAAGACAGGGGCCCCTCTACGAGCAGTACTTC
TRBJ2-3 TRBV14 TRBD1 NA CASSHHGTGFRNTQYF TGTGCCAGCAGCCATCACGGGACAGGGTTTAGGAATACGCAGTATTTT
TRBJ2-1 TRBV19 TRBD1 NA CASSSDRGRRFF TGTGCCAGTAGTTCCGACAGGGGTCGGCGGTTCTTC
TRBJ1-6 TRBV30 NA NA CAWSSRSGHSNSPLHF TGTGCCTGGAGTTCACGTTCGGGACATTCGAATTCACCCCTCCACTTT
TRBJ1-1 TRBV6-5 NA NA CASKRSMNTEAFF TGTGCCAGCAAACGGTCCATGAACACTGAAGCTTTCTTT
TRBJ1-1 TRBV10-3 TRBD1 NA CAISKTGAFEAFF TGTGCCATCAGTAAGACAGGGGCCTTTGAAGCTTTCTTT
TRBJ1-2 TRBV4-1 NA NA CASSQGEAGGHYGYTF TGCGCCAGCAGCCAAGGGGAGGCGGGGGGCCACTATGGCTACACCTTC
TRBJ1-1 TRBV19 NA NA CASGREAEAFF TGTGCCAGCGGACGGGAAGCTGAAGCTTTCTTT
TRBJ2-1 TRBV7-9 TRBD2 once CASSTGTSEHNEQFF TGTGCCAGCAGCACCGGGACTAGCGAACACAATGAGCAGTTCTTC
TRBJ2-5 TRBV28 TRBD1 NA CASSRGQGRETQYF TGTGCCAGCAGCCGAGGACAGGGACGAGAGACCCAGTACTTC
TRBJ1-2 TRBV5-8 NA few CASSFSLKDGYTF TGTGCCAGCAGCTTTTCTCTGAAGGATGGCTACACCTTC